This T cell receptor beta chain stems from a study of T cell changes during pregnancy in multiple sclerosis (dated by TCRdb to about 2019). Broadly, across the study: Changes in the T cell repertoire over the course of pregnancy were examined in this study in women with multiple sclerosis.

Of note for this clone: Its antigen is currently not known. The sample holds no much larger clone one base away, and base qualities are not on file.

Library method: the immunoSEQ multiplex PCR assay. As stored in TCRdb, this immuneACCESS dataset retains in-frame rearrangements with V and J assigned. A fraction of the clones does not appear; measured against another copy, unresolved V genes explain less than half of the discrepancy, and the remainder lacks a known reason. This sample holds roughly 30,000 clones; roughly nine tenths were observed only once. The ten biggest clones cover 5% to 6% of the sample. The CDR3 contains 13 residues, cysteine and phenylalanine counted. Only the CDR3 DNA is retained, 39 bases long and in frame from the first base. The CDR1 and CDR2 encoded by the germline V gene are SGHVS and FQNEAQ. Between the V and J ends, shortened by 1 base and 5 bases respectively, the junction contains 9 bases.

The sample consisted of CD8+ T cells from peripheral blood mononuclear cells, taken in the first trimester of pregnancy. Recombination linked TRBV7-8 to TRBJ2-7; the D gene lacks a confident call. This TCR was recovered from a female donor with multiple sclerosis, enrolled in a pregnancy study. The CDR3: CASSLGSTNEQYF. The DNA is as follows: TGTGCCAGCAGCTTAGGCAGTACCAACGAGCAGTACTTC.